These 25 T cell receptor beta chains share one sample of origin, sequenced in a study of radiation and T cells in renal cell carcinoma. Assay: immunoSEQ multiplex PCR; the TCRdb copy retains only in-frame clones and omits some. The table has 100,000 to 150,000 clones, roughly four fifths seen once; the top ten hold roughly 5%. Time point in this sample: blood 2 weeks post-SBRT. Described treatment: 15 Gy SBRT to primary tumor, nephrectomy 4 weeks later. Sequencing was performed on blood, taken from a patient whose treatment included radiotherapy and nephrectomy. These receptors were obtained from a man aged 50-59 years with renal cell carcinoma.

V is TRBV11-2 and J is TRBJ2-1; D may be TRBD1 or TRBD2 (6 bases each). V was cut by 2 bases and J by 10 bases, with 9 bases left in between. In germline, CDR1 is SGHAT, CDR2 FQNNGV. There are 12 residues in the CDR3. The CDR3 loop is CASSLRGREQFF. The CDR3 bases are TGTGCCAGCAGCTTACGGGGGCGGGAGCAGTTCTTC.

The chain links TRBV9 to TRBJ2-3, with 10 nucleotides matching TRBD2. V dropped 0 bases and J dropped 2; count of bases not matched to a gene: 3. This CDR3 has 16 residues. The germline gives CDR1 SGDLS, CDR2 YYNGEE. The CDR3 sequence is CASSVASGGNTDTQYF. The CDR3 nucleotides read TGTGCCAGCAGCGTAGCTAGCGGGGGTAACACAGATACGCAGTATTTT.

The V call is TRBV7-3, the J call TRBJ1-6; D is perhaps TRBD1 (5 bases). This CDR3 is 14 amino acids long. V gave up 3 bases and J gave up 4 bases, with 7 bases separating them. Germline CDR1 and CDR2: SGHTA and FQGTGA. The DNA of the CDR3 is TGTGCCAGCAGCTTGGGGGGGTATAATTCACCCCTCCACTTT. Residues: CASSLGGYNSPLHF.

This clone has a count of ten or more. This rearrangement joins TRBV6-1 to TRBJ1-1, with unresolved D. V lost 7 bases and J lost 3, with 9 bases in between. From germline, CDR1 is MNHNS and CDR2 SASEGT. CDR3 length equals 12 residues. The CDR3 here is CASNRGDTEAFF. CDR3 nucleotides: TGTGCCAGCAATAGAGGAGACACTGAAGCTTTCTTT.

This chain uses TRBV5-1 with TRBJ1-4, with TRBD1 as a possible D gene (6 bases). Per the germline V gene, CDR1 is SGHRS and CDR2 is YFSETQ. Trimming pared 8 bases from V and 8 bases from J, leaving 16 bases between. CDR3 length: 13 residues. CDR3 in amino acids: CASKEGEREKLFF. The CDR3 nucleotides are TGCGCCAGTAAAGAGGGGGAACGGGAAAAACTGTTTTTT. The whole variable domain, filled in from reference TRBV5-1 and TRBJ1-4, reads KAGVTQTPRYLIKTRGQQVTLSCSPISGHRSVSWYQQTPGQGLQFLFEYFSETQRNKGNFPGRFSGRQFSNSRSEMNVSTLELGDSALYLCASKEGEREKLFFGSGTQLSVL.

This sequence joins TRBV5-4 and TRBJ1-2; unclear D gene. The germline V and J ends were trimmed by 0 bases and 3 bases, with 9 bases remaining between them. The CDR3 has 14 residues. Looked up from germline, CDR1 is SGHNT and CDR2 is YYREEE (reference sequence). The CDR3: CASSLAQDDYGYTF. CDR3 nucleotides: TGTGCCAGCAGCTTGGCTCAGGATGACTATGGCTACACCTTC. Variable domain in full (rest from reference TRBV5-4 and TRBJ1-2): ETGVTQSPTHLIKTRGQQVTLRCSSQSGHNTVSWYQQALGQGPQFIFQYYREEENGRGNFPPRFSGLQFPNYSSELNVNALELDDSALYLCASSLAQDDYGYTFGSGTRLTVV.

This clone showed up just a few times. The chain employs TRBV6-5 and TRBJ2-7, with TRBD1 matching over 7 bases. Looked up from germline, CDR1 is MNHEY and CDR2 is SVGAGI. The CDR3 loop spans 14 amino acids. The ends lost 6 bases at V and 1 base at J; junction bases unmatched: 6. The CDR3 sequence is CASSRGGTSYEQYF. CDR3 bases: TGTGCCAGCAGCCGAGGGGGCACATCCTACGAGCAGTACTTC.

The chain carries TRBV30 and TRBJ2-7, with D uncertain. This CDR3 region has 13 residues. Per germline, CDR1 GTSNPN and CDR2 SVGIG (reference sequence). The V end lost 0 bases, the J end lost 2 bases, and 8 bases lay between the germline ends. The CDR3 region has the DNA TGTGCCTGGAGTGTACTCTCCACCTACGAGCAGTACTTC. Translated, it gives CAWSVLSTYEQYF.

V and J are TRBV4-3 and TRBJ2-2, with TRBD1 as a possible D gene (6 bases). The germline CDR1 and CDR2 sequences are LGHNA and YSLEER. The CDR3 is 15 residues long. The germline V and J ends were trimmed by 2 bases and 7 bases, with 14 bases remaining between them. This CDR3 is CASSQNYRVVGELFF. For the CDR3, the DNA is TGCGCCAGCAGCCAAAACTACAGGGTAGTCGGGGAGCTGTTTTTT.

The chain has TRBV7-9 and TRBJ1-3; 8 positions agree with TRBD1. CDR1 SEHNR and CDR2 FQNEAQ come from the germline V gene (reference sequence). V shed 5 bases, J shed 0 bases, and the junction held 6 bases outside the gene matches. The CDR3 consists of 16 residues. CDR3: CASSPGQVNSGNTIYF. In DNA form, the CDR3 reads TGTGCCAGCAGCCCGGGACAGGTGAACTCTGGAAACACCATATATTTT.

The genes are TRBV7-2 and TRBJ1-5, with D uncertain. V dropped 1 base and J dropped 7 bases, with 14 bases sitting between them. The CDR3 is made up of 15 amino acids. CDR1 and CDR2 from the germline V gene are SGHTA and FQGNSA. The CDR3: CASSLVSGREQPQHF. The CDR3 region has the DNA TGTGCCAGCAGCTTAGTTTCTGGGCGGGAGCAGCCCCAGCATTTT. Looking up the rest from reference TRBV7-2 and TRBJ1-5 gives the full variable domain: GAGVSQSPSNKVTEKGKDVELRCDPISGHTALYWYRQSLGQGLEFLIYFQGNSAPDKSGLPSDRFSAERTGGSVSTLTIQRTQQEDSAVYLCASSLVSGREQPQHFGDGTRLSIL.

This chain links TRBV14 with TRBJ2-1, with 7 bases lining up with TRBD1. CDR1 and CDR2 (germline): SGHDN, FVKESK. This CDR3 is 15 amino acids long. The V gene end was trimmed by 0 bases and the J gene end by 4 bases; junction bases not matched to a gene: 3. CDR3: CASSQEGQRYNEQFF. Written as DNA, the CDR3 is TGTGCCAGCAGCCAAGAGGGACAGAGATACAATGAGCAGTTCTTC.

This clone was observed a handful of times. V is TRBV7-9 and J is TRBJ1-1; 7 bases agree with TRBD1. Germline CDR1 is SEHNR and CDR2 is FQNEAQ (reference sequence). CDR3 length: 13 amino acids. Trimming at V came to 8 bases and at J to 3 bases, leaving 6 bases not matched to a gene. The chain's CDR3 is CASHVGTDTEAFF. CDR3 nucleotide sequence: TGTGCCAGCCACGTCGGGACAGACACTGAAGCTTTCTTT.

The chain combines TRBV6-1 with TRBJ2-2; 9 nucleotides line up with TRBD2. Per germline, CDR1 MNHNS and CDR2 SASEGT. With 6 bases clipped from V and 1 base from J, the junction kept 3 bases outside the gene matches. The CDR3 is made up of 15 amino acids. For the CDR3, the DNA is TGTGCCAGCAGCGGACTAGCGAGGAACACCGGGGAGCTGTTTTTT. It codes for CASSGLARNTGELFF.

The chain employs TRBV7-8 and TRBJ1-1; maybe TRBD1 (6 bases). The germline CDR1 and CDR2 sequences are SGHVS and FQNEAQ. Trimming removed 5 bases at V and 6 bases at J, with 10 bases between. The CDR3 covers 12 residues. CDR3: CASSTSGAEAFF. CDR3 bases: TGTGCCAGCAGCACGTCAGGGGCTGAAGCTTTCTTT.

The chain is built from TRBV2 and TRBJ2-5; tentative D call: TRBD1 (5 bases). The CDR3 is 14 amino acids. The germline V gene has CDR1 SNHLY and CDR2 FYNNEI. The V end was cut by 7 bases, the J end by 4 bases, with 16 bases between. The CDR3 coding sequence is TGTGCCAGCAAGCCAGGCAGGGTCGGAGAGACCCAGTACTTC. Translated, it gives CASKPGRVGETQYF.

The CDR3 nucleotides read TGTGCCACCAGCAGAGGGGCTATGACAGAGATGTCCAAGCAGTACTTC. This sequence encodes CATSRGAMTEMSKQYF. This chain joins TRBV15 and TRBJ2-7; D may be TRBD1 (5 bases). CDR1 and CDR2 (germline): LNHNV, YYDKDF (reference sequence). The V gene lost 1 base and the J gene lost 8 bases, with 21 bases spanning the gap. CDR3 size: 16 residues.

V and J are TRBV21-1 and TRBJ1-5; the DNA was not used to check the table's D call, TRBD1. TRBV21-1 is shown as a pseudogene. The CDR3 totals 18 residues. The CDR3 region has the DNA TGTGCCAGCAGCAACGTGACAGGGACGACGTACAGCAATCAGCCCCAGCATTTT. It codes for CASSNVTGTTYSNQPQHF.

This CDR3 is CASSQNRNANYGYTF. Here the CDR3 DNA reads TGTGCCAGCAGTCAAAACAGGAACGCTAACTATGGCTACACCTTC. V usage is TRBV7-2 and J usage is TRBJ1-2, with D possibly TRBD1 on 5 matching bases. The CDR3 is 15 amino acids. Germline-derived CDR1 and CDR2 are SGHTA and FQGNSA. Trimming pared 6 bases from V and 0 bases from J, leaving 14 bases between. The full variable domain, with the rest looked up from reference TRBV7-2 and TRBJ1-2, is GAGVSQSPSNKVTEKGKDVELRCDPISGHTALYWYRQSLGQGLEFLIYFQGNSAPDKSGLPSDRFSAERTGGSVSTLTIQRTQQEDSAVYLCASSQNRNANYGYTFGSGTRLTVV.

The chain has TRBV7-8 and TRBJ2-1; a possible D gene is TRBD1 (5 bases). This CDR3 contains 15 residues. Trimming left V 1 base short and J 8 bases short, with 15 bases between. CDR1 and CDR2 (germline): SGHVS, FQNEAQ. This CDR3 reads CASSLEPRRADEQFF. The DNA for the CDR3 is TGTGCCAGCAGCTTAGAACCCCGCAGGGCGGATGAGCAGTTCTTC. The full variable domain, its missing parts supplied by reference TRBV7-8 and TRBJ2-1, is GAGVSQSPRYKVAKRGQDVALRCDPISGHVSLFWYQQALGQGPEFLTYFQNEAQLDKSGLPSDRFFAERPEGSVSTLKIQRTQQEDSAVYLCASSLEPRRADEQFFGPGTRLTVL.

The chain is built from TRBV6-6 and TRBJ2-1; a weak D match, TRBD1 (5 bases). CDR3 length: 15 residues. The ends were cut back, 5 bases at V and 0 bases at J, with 11 bases in the middle. Germline V CDR1 and CDR2: MNHNY, SVGAGI (reference sequence). CDR3 loop: CASSPWTNSYNEQFF. Written as DNA, the CDR3 is TGTGCCAGCAGTCCGTGGACAAACTCCTACAATGAGCAGTTCTTC.

V and J are TRBV9 and TRBJ2-7; D call uncertain. Germline lookup yields CDR1 SGDLS and CDR2 YYNGEE. V lost 4 bases and J 9 bases, leaving 23 bases between the germline ends. The CDR3 covers 15 residues. The DNA of the CDR3 is TGTGCCAGCAGCTCGCTCCACGAGCCGGGCTCGGTGCAGTACTTC. Its translation is CASSSLHEPGSVQYF. Looking up the rest from reference TRBV9 and TRBJ2-7 gives the full variable domain: DSGVTQTPKHLITATGQRVTLRCSPRSGDLSVYWYQQSLDQGLQFLIQYYNGEERAKGNILERFSAQQFPDLHSELNLSSLELGDSALYFCASSSLHEPGSVQYFGPGTRLTVT.

The genes are TRBV6-1 and TRBJ2-7; 11 positions agree with TRBD1. The J segment lost 3 bases and the V segment lost 4 bases, leaving 8 bases of the junction unmatched. The CDR3 consists of 16 residues. The germline V gene has CDR1 MNHNS and CDR2 SASEGT. The CDR3 sequence: CASSGWTGGAHYEQYF. DNA for the CDR3: TGTGCCAGCAGTGGATGGACAGGGGGCGCCCACTACGAGCAGTACTTC.

J is TRBJ2-7 and V is TRBV29-1, with D uncertain. V lost 1 base and J 0 bases, leaving 4 bases between the germline ends. Germline CDR1 and CDR2: SQVTM and ANQGSEA. CDR3 length equals 12 residues. CDR3 region: CSVEVSSYEQYF. CDR3 coding DNA: TGCAGCGTTGAAGTCAGCTCCTACGAGCAGTACTTC.

The CDR3 nucleotides read TGTGCCAGCAGTTACTCGGGACAGAGATCCCTCGACGAGCAGTACTTC. It yields the protein CASSYSGQRSLDEQYF. This rearrangement joins TRBV6-6 to TRBJ2-7; 7 bases are a match to TRBD1. After removal of 0 bases from V and 5 bases from J, the junction contained 10 bases not matched to a gene. Germline CDR1 reads MNHNY; CDR2 reads SVGAGI (reference sequence). The CDR3 covers 16 residues.